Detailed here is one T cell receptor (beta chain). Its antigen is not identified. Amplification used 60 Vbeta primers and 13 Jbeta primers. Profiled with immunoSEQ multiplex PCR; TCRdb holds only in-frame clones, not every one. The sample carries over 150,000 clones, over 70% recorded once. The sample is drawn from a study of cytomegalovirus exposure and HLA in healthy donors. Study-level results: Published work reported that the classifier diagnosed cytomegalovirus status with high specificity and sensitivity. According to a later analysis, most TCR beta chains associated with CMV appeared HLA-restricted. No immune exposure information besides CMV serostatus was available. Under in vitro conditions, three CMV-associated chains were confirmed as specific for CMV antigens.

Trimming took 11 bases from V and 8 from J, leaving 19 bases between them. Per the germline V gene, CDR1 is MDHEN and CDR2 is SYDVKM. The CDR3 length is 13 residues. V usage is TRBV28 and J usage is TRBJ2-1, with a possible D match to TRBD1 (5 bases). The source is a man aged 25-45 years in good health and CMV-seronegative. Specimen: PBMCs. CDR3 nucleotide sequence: TGTGCCCATTCTGGGGCAGGCCTGGATGAGCAGTTCTTC. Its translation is CAHSGAGLDEQFF.